What follows are 14 T cell receptor beta chains derived from one specimen sequenced in a study of shared clonotypes between healthy human individuals. Libraries were prepared by immunoSEQ multiplex PCR; TCRdb keeps only in-frame clonotypes and omits some of them. The table records roughly 510,000 clones, over 75% of them present only once. Input material: PBMCs. The origin of the receptors is a middle-aged woman in good health. Some clones in this sample may be carry-over from other donors' samples.

CDR3 in DNA: TGTGCCAGCAGGCCGTATAGGGGGGGCAGTGGCTACGAGCAGTACTTC. Residues: CASRPYRGGSGYEQYF. The genes are TRBV2 and TRBJ2-7, with D possibly TRBD2 on 7 matching bases. The germline V gene has CDR1 SNHLY and CDR2 FYNNEI. V was pared by 6 bases and J by 3 bases, with 21 bases between. The CDR3 has 16 residues.

The chain joins TRBV10-3 to TRBJ1-1; 7 bases are a match to TRBD1. The CDR3 covers 17 residues. The V and J ends lost 0 bases and 10 bases, in that order; junction bases with no gene match: 17. Germline CDR1 is ENHRY and CDR2 is SYGVKD. For the CDR3, the DNA is TGTGCCATCAGTGAGTCGGTATTCGATTTGGGGACAGTAAGAGCTTTCTTT. It specifies CAISESVFDLGTVRAFF.

The rearrangement uses TRBV18 and TRBJ2-3, with a possible D match to TRBD2 (6 bases). Germline CDR1 reads KGHSH; CDR2 reads LQKENI. The CDR3 spans 10 residues. V lost 6 bases, J lost 9 bases, and 7 bases lay in between. The CDR3 nucleotides read TGTGCCAGCTCCCGGGGGACGCAGTATTTT. This gives the protein CASSRGTQYF.

The chain employs TRBV5-1 and TRBJ1-1, with D unclear. The V gene lost 5 bases and the J gene lost 0 bases, with 11 bases spanning the gap. The CDR3 is 14 amino acids. Looked up from germline, CDR1 is SGHRS and CDR2 is YFSETQ. The CDR3: CASSSDGLNTEAFF. CDR3 DNA sequence: TGCGCCAGCAGTTCCGACGGCCTGAACACTGAAGCTTTCTTT. The entire variable domain, with the rest obtained from reference TRBV5-1 and TRBJ1-1, is as follows: KAGVTQTPRYLIKTRGQQVTLSCSPISGHRSVSWYQQTPGQGLQFLFEYFSETQRNKGNFPGRFSGRQFSNSRSEMNVSTLELGDSALYLCASSSDGLNTEAFFGQGTRLTVV.

The V call is TRBV7-3, the J call TRBJ2-3, with 8 bases identical to TRBD2. CDR3 size: 17 residues. The V segment lost 2 bases and the J segment 0 bases; nucleotides outside the gene matches: 7. The germline gives CDR1 SGHTA, CDR2 FQGTGA. In DNA form, the CDR3 reads TGTGCCAGCAGCTTAGGGGTAGCGGGGCCTAGCACAGATACGCAGTATTTT. This encodes CASSLGVAGPSTDTQYF.

The chain joins TRBV11-2 to TRBJ2-1; D is unresolved. The germline CDR1 and CDR2 sequences are SGHAT and FQNNGV. V dropped 1 base and J dropped 7 bases, with 14 bases sitting between them. The CDR3 contains 15 residues. CDR3 in DNA: TGTGCCAGCAGCTTAGTCGCCGGGCTTCTAAATGAGCAGTTCTTC. Amino acids: CASSLVAGLLNEQFF.

The rearrangement uses TRBV20-1 and TRBJ2-7; no reliable D call. This CDR3 contains 11 residues. Between the trimmed V and J ends, which lost 3 bases and 7 bases, there was a span of 10 bases. Germline CDR1 DFQATT, CDR2 SNEGSKA (reference sequence). The CDR3 loop is CSASLLVEQYF. DNA for the CDR3: TGCAGTGCTAGTCTGTTAGTTGAGCAGTACTTC.

This clone was observed once. The chain joins TRBV30 to TRBJ2-2; D is possibly TRBD2 (5 bases). The CDR3 runs 11 residues. The V gene's germline CDR1 is GTSNPN and CDR2 SVGIG (reference sequence). V lost 2 bases to trimming and J lost 8 bases, with 6 bases between them. This chain's CDR3 is CAWSPGGELFF. CDR3 DNA sequence: TGTGCCTGGAGTCCGGGGGGGGAGCTGTTTTTT.

This rearrangement joins TRBV28 to TRBJ2-7; 8 bases align to TRBD1. Germline loops: CDR1 MDHEN, CDR2 SYDVKM. There are 14 residues in the CDR3. V trimming: 8 bases; J trimming: 6 bases; junction bases outside the gene matches: 12. The CDR3 DNA sequence: TGTGCCAGCCGAACCGGGACAGGAACATCCGAGCAGTACTTC. This translates into CASRTGTGTSEQYF.

V gene TRBV5-1 combines with J gene TRBJ2-5; TRBD2 aligns across 8 bases. This CDR3 has 15 amino acids. Germline V lookup: CDR1 SGHRS, CDR2 YFSETQ. V shed 2 bases, J shed 7 bases, and the junction held 10 bases outside the gene matches. CDR3 nucleotides: TGCGCCAGCAGCTTTCAGACTAGCGTCGCGGGGACCCAGTACTTC. Amino acids: CASSFQTSVAGTQYF.

This clone has just a few counts. The CDR3 protein is CASSVEGGQYNEQFF. The CDR3 DNA reads TGTGCCAGCAGCGTAGAAGGTGGACAGTACAATGAGCAGTTCTTC. The rearrangement joins TRBV9 to TRBJ2-1, with a tentative D call TRBD1 (6 bases). V was cut by 0 bases and J by 4 bases, with 11 bases left in between. The V gene's germline CDR1 is SGDLS and CDR2 YYNGEE. CDR3 length: 15 amino acids.

The V call is TRBV2, the J call TRBJ2-1, with D perhaps TRBD1 (6 bases). The ends were cut back, 6 bases at V and 7 bases at J, with 16 bases in the middle. Per germline, CDR1 SNHLY and CDR2 FYNNEI. The CDR3 has 14 residues. This CDR3 is CASRETTGPNEQFF. The CDR3 DNA is TGTGCCAGCAGGGAAACGACAGGTCCGAATGAGCAGTTCTTC.

This rearrangement joins TRBV4-1 to TRBJ2-1; D is perhaps TRBD1 or TRBD2 (6 bases each). In germline, CDR1 is MGHRA, CDR2 YSYEKL. The ends were cut back, 1 base at V and 8 bases at J, with 9 bases in the middle. This CDR3 has 13 amino acids. CDR3 region: CASSQGRGDEQFF. Written as DNA, the CDR3 is TGCGCCAGCAGCCAAGGGAGGGGGGATGAGCAGTTCTTC.

The chain joins TRBV21-1 to TRBJ1-4; the listed D gene, TRBD1, was not tested against the DNA. TRBV21-1 represents a pseudogene. CDR3 length: 17 amino acids. The CDR3 loop reads CASSSSWLGRCGEKLFF. For the CDR3, the DNA is TGTGCCAGCAGCAGCAGTTGGCTGGGCCGCTGTGGGGAAAAACTGTTTTTT.